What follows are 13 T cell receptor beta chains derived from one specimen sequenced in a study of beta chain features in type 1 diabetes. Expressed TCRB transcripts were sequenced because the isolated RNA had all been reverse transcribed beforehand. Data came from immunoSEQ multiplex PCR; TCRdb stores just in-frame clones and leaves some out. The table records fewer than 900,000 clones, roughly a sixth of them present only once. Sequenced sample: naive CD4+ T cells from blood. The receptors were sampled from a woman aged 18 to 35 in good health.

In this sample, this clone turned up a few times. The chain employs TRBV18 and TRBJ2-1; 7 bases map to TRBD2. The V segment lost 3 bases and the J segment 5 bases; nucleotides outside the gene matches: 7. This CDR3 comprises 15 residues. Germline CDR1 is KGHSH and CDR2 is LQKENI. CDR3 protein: CASSPSRDYNNEQFF. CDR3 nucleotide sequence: TGTGCCAGCTCACCGAGCCGGGACTACAACAATGAGCAGTTCTTC.

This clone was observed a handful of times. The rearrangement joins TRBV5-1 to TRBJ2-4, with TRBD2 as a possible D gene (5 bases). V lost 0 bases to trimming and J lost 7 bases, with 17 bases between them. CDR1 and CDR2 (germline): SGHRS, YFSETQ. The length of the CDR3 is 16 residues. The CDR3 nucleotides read TGCGCCAGCAGCTTGGTTGGGTCAAGCGGCTTTAACATTCAGTACTTC. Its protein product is CASSLVGSSGFNIQYF.

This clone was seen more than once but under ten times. The DNA for the CDR3 is TGTGCCAGCAGTTACTCGAATGCAGGGGTGATGGGCGAGCAGTACTTC. Amino acid sequence: CASSYSNAGVMGEQYF. The V and J genes are TRBV6-5 and TRBJ2-7, with D maybe TRBD1 (6 bases). V was clipped by 0 bases and J by 6 bases, with 18 bases between them. CDR3 length equals 16 residues. CDR1 and CDR2 (germline): MNHEY, SVGAGI.

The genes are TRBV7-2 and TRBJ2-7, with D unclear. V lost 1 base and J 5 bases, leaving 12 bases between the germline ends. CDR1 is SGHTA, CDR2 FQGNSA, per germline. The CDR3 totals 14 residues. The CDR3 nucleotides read TGTGCCAGCAGCTTAGGGGTTGCCAACCACGAGCAGTACTTC. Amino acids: CASSLGVANHEQYF. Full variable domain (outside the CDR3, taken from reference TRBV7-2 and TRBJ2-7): GAGVSQSPSNKVTEKGKDVELRCDPISGHTALYWYRQSLGQGLEFLIYFQGNSAPDKSGLPSDRFSAERTGGSVSTLTIQRTQQEDSAVYLCASSLGVANHEQYFGPGTRLTVT.

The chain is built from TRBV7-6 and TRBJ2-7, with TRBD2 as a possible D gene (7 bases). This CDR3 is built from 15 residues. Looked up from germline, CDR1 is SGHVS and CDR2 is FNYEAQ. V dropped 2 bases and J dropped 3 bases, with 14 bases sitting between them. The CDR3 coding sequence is TGTGCCAGCAGCTTAAGGGGGGGAGGAAACTACGAGCAGTACTTC. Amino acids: CASSLRGGGNYEQYF.

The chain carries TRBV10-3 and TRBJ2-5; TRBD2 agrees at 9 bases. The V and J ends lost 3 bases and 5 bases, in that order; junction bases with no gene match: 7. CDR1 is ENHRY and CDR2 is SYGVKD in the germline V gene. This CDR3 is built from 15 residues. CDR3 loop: CAISDPRTSAETQYF. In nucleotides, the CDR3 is TGTGCCATCAGTGATCCTAGGACTAGCGCGGAGACCCAGTACTTC.

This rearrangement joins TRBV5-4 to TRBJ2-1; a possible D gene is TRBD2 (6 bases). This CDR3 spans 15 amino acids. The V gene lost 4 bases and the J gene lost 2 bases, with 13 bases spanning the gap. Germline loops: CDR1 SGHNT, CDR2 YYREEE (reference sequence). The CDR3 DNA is TGTGCCAGCAGCGTGGTGGGGGAGGCCTACAATGAGCAGTTCTTC. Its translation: CASSVVGEAYNEQFF.

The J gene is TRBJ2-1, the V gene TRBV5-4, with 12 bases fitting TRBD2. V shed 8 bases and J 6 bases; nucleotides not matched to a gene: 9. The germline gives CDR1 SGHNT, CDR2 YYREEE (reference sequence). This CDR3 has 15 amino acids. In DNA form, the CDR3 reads TGTGCCAGTGGACTAGCGGGGCTAAGGGGCAATGAGCAGTTCTTC. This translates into CASGLAGLRGNEQFF.

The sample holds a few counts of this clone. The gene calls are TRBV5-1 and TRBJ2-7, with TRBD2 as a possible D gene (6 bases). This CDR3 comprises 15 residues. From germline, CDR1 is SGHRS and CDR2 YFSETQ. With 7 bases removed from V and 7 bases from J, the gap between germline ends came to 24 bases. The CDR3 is CASRRETGETREQYF. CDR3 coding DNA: TGCGCCAGCCGAAGGGAGACGGGGGAAACGAGGGAGCAGTACTTC. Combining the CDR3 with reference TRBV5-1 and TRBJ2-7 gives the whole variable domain KAGVTQTPRYLIKTRGQQVTLSCSPISGHRSVSWYQQTPGQGLQFLFEYFSETQRNKGNFPGRFSGRQFSNSRSEMNVSTLELGDSALYLCASRRETGETREQYFGPGTRLTVT.

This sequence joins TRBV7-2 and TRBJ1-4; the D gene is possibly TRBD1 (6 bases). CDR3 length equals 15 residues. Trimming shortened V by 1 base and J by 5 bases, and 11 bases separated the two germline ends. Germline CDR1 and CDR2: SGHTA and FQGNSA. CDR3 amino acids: CASSLEGGQNEKLFF. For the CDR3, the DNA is TGTGCCAGCAGCTTAGAGGGGGGTCAGAATGAAAAACTGTTTTTT.

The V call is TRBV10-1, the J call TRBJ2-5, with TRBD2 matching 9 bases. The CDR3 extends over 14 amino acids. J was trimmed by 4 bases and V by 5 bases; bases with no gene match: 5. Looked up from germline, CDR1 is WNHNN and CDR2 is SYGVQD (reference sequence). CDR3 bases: TGCGCCAGCAGTCATAGCGGGAGTGGAGAGACCCAGTACTTC. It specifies CASSHSGSGETQYF.

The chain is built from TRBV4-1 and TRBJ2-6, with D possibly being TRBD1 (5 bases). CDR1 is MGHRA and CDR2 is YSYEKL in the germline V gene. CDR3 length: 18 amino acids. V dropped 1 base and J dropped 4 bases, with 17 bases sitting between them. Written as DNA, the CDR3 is TGCGCCAGCAGCCAAGTAAGGCTAGGGGTTCCCGGGGCCAACGTCCTGACTTTC. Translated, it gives CASSQVRLGVPGANVLTF.

The CDR3 sequence: CASSELTRSTDTQYF. In nucleotides, the CDR3 is TGTGCCAGTAGTGAATTGACGCGTAGCACAGATACGCAGTATTTT. The chain employs TRBV19 and TRBJ2-3; unclear D gene. V was clipped by 5 bases and J by 0 bases, with 12 bases between them. The CDR3 contains 15 residues. Germline lookup yields CDR1 LNHDA and CDR2 SQIVND (reference sequence).